Sequencing of this T cell receptor beta chain was carried out in a study of blood T cell repertoires in COVID-19. The overall study: Collection of acute and convalescent COVID-19 samples took place in the United States, Italy and Spain. T cells, B-cell-depleted T cells, or PBMCs supplied cDNA or gDNA.

CDR1 and CDR2 (germline): SNHLY, FYNNEI. There are 13 residues in the CDR3. V was clipped by 6 bases and J by 6 bases, with 9 bases between them. As originally analysed: For nucleated cells, counts were estimated from reference gene primer amplification. The data were produced by immunoSEQ multiplex PCR, yet TCRdb's version contains in-frame clones alone and is incomplete. Clone size and V and J calls were adopted from that table, with D and trimming inferred from the DNA. The sample includes 240,000 or so clones, around four fifths seen only once; the top ten take around 2%. The specimen sequenced was peripheral blood. The V and J genes are TRBV2 and TRBJ1-6; tentative D call: TRBD1 (5 bases). The source of this sequence is a woman older than 75 with acute or convalescent COVID-19. The CDR3 nucleotides read TGTGCCAGCAGACGGGGGGGTAATTCACCCCTCCACTTT. It translates to CASRRGGNSPLHF.